These T cell receptor beta chains were read from a single sample in a study of cytomegalovirus exposure and HLA in healthy donors. Sequencing used immunoSEQ multiplex PCR; TCRdb keeps in-frame clones, though not all of them. The sample records about 120,000 clones, over 75% being singletons. Sequencing input: PBMCs. The receptors originated from a woman between 25 and 40 years old in good health and CMV-seronegative. Each CDR3 is given with its conserved first and last residue. D genes are given only for firm matches. For some rows the clone size is stated as once, few or many, or as a class when expanded; others skip it.

d_gene	v_gene	j_gene	abundance	CDR3aa	CDR3nt
.	TRBV5-1	TRBJ2-1	.	CASSLDGASLQFF	TGCGCCAGCAGCTTGGATGGCGCTAGCCTCCAGTTCTTC
.	TRBV6-1	TRBJ1-4	.	CASSEGGAGATNEKLFF	TGTGCCAGCAGTGAGGGGGGAGCGGGCGCAACTAATGAAAAACTGTTTTTT
TRBD1	TRBV19	TRBJ2-6	.	CASSQTGGANVLTF	TGTGCCAGTAGCCAGACAGGGGGGGCCAACGTCCTGACTTTC
.	TRBV6-5	TRBJ1-5	.	CASSPGGFSNQPQHF	TGTGCCAGCAGTCCCGGGGGGTTTAGCAATCAGCCCCAGCATTTT
TRBD1	TRBV15	TRBJ1-5	.	CATSRGGQGSNQPQHF	TGTGCCACCAGCAGAGGGGGACAGGGTAGCAATCAGCCCCAGCATTTT
.	TRBV30	TRBJ1-1	.	CACLPRGGMRTEAFF	TGTGCCTGTCTCCCGCGGGGGGGGATGAGAACTGAAGCTTTCTTT
.	TRBV9	TRBJ2-2	.	CASSVTGGLAGELFF	TGTGCCAGCAGCGTCACGGGGGGCCTGGCCGGGGAGCTGTTTTTT
.	TRBV19	TRBJ1-2	.	CASSGRGYGYTF	TGTGCCAGTAGTGGAAGAGGGTATGGCTACACCTTC
.	TRBV5-4	TRBJ1-3	.	CASSPGQPSVSGNTIYF	TGTGCCAGCAGCCCCGGACAGCCAAGTGTCTCTGGAAACACCATATATTTT
TRBD1	TRBV6-1	TRBJ1-1	few	CASSEPKLGDRNAEAFF	TGTGCCAGCAGTGAACCCAAGCTGGGGGACAGGAACGCTGAAGCTTTCTTT
TRBD2	TRBV5-8	TRBJ2-1	.	CASSVGAGTRSDEQFF	TGTGCCAGCAGCGTAGGAGCCGGGACTAGGTCCGATGAGCAGTTCTTC
TRBD2	TRBV6-5	TRBJ2-7	few	CASSLGGNYEQYF	TGTGCCAGCAGTTTGGGAGGGAACTACGAGCAGTACTTC
TRBD1	TRBV18	TRBJ1-6	.	CASSQDRGNSPLHF	TGTGCCAGCTCACAGGACAGGGGGAATTCACCCCTCCACTTT
.	TRBV18	TRBJ1-1	.	CASSANRNTEAFF	TGTGCCAGCTCTGCAAACAGGAACACTGAAGCTTTCTTT
TRBD1	TRBV29-1	TRBJ1-1	.	CSGDRGQGMNTEAFF	TGCAGCGGGGACAGGGGGCAGGGGATGAACACTGAAGCTTTCTTT
TRBD2	TRBV9	TRBJ2-3	.	CASSVATGLPTDTQYF	TGTGCCAGCAGCGTAGCTACGGGACTACCCACAGATACGCAGTATTTT
.	TRBV19	TRBJ2-1	.	CASSNLPGEQFF	TGTGCCAGTAGTAACCTTCCGGGTGAGCAGTTCTTC
.	TRBV13	TRBJ2-2	.	CASSLGQNTGELFF	TGTGCCAGCAGCTTAGGACAGAACACCGGGGAGCTGTTTTTT
TRBD1	TRBV10-1	TRBJ1-2	once	CASRLDRGGYGYTF	TGCGCCAGCAGGCTGGACAGGGGAGGATATGGCTACACCTTC
.	TRBV7-9	TRBJ1-5	once	CASSSQLSNQPQHF	TGTGCCAGCAGCTCACAGCTTAGCAATCAGCCCCAGCATTTT
.	TRBV4-2	TRBJ1-5	.	CASSQGGQLNQPQHF	TGTGCCAGCAGCCAAGGCGGACAGCTTAATCAGCCCCAGCATTTT
.	TRBV21-1	TRBJ1-1	.	CASSVEGGKNTEAFF	TGTGCCAGCAGTGTGGAGGGAGGAAAGAACACTGAAGCTTTCTTT
TRBD2	TRBV30	TRBJ2-5	.	CAWTSGGETQYF	TGTGCCTGGACTAGCGGGGGGGAGACCCAGTACTTC
.	TRBV30	TRBJ1-2	.	CAWMGGNYGYTF	TGTGCCTGGATGGGGGGTAACTATGGCTACACCTTC
.	TRBV6-4	TRBJ1-1	few	CASSDSEDTEAFF	TGTGCCAGCAGTGACTCGGAGGACACTGAAGCTTTCTTT
TRBD1	TRBV27	TRBJ2-5	.	CASSLRQGTVQETQYF	TGTGCCAGCAGTTTACGCCAAGGGACAGTCCAAGAGACCCAGTACTTC
TRBD1	TRBV7-8	TRBJ1-2	.	CASSPTGQNYGYTF	TGTGCCAGCAGCCCAACGGGACAGAACTATGGCTACACCTTC
TRBD1	TRBV18	TRBJ2-3	once	CASSPLPPGQGSDTQYF	TGTGCCAGCTCACCACTTCCACCGGGACAGGGCTCAGATACGCAGTATTTT
TRBD1	TRBV5-1	TRBJ2-1	.	CASSLGDSPYNEQFF	TGCGCCAGCAGCTTGGGGGACAGTCCCTACAATGAGCAGTTCTTC
.	TRBV7-2	TRBJ2-7	.	CASSLVLTGTYEQYF	TGTGCCAGCAGCTTAGTGTTAACGGGGACCTACGAGCAGTACTTC
.	TRBV19	TRBJ1-6	few	CASSIDAGANSPLHF	TGTGCCAGTAGTATAGACGCAGGGGCTAATTCACCCCTCCACTTT
.	TRBV6-5	TRBJ1-2	.	CASSYSLGSSNYGYTF	TGTGCCAGCAGTTACTCGTTGGGGAGCTCTAACTATGGCTACACCTTC
TRBD1	TRBV5-4	TRBJ2-6	.	CASSYRGGANVLTF	TGTGCCAGCAGCTACAGGGGTGGGGCCAACGTCCTGACTTTC
.	TRBV19	TRBJ1-5	.	CASTLSGRGNGNQPQHF	TGTGCCAGTACCCTATCCGGGCGGGGGAACGGCAATCAGCCCCAGCATTTT
.	TRBV6-5	TRBJ1-2	.	CASSGRDRTLYGYTF	TGTGCCAGCAGCGGCAGGGATCGGACACTCTATGGCTACACCTTC
.	TRBV29-1	TRBJ1-2	.	CSASGGSGYTF	TGCAGCGCCTCGGGCGGGAGCGGCTACACCTTC
TRBD1	TRBV30	TRBJ1-6	.	CAWSGQGQGFGSYNSPLHF	TGTGCCTGGAGTGGCCAGGGACAGGGGTTTGGCTCCTATAATTCACCCCTCCACTTT
TRBD2	TRBV11-3	TRBJ2-3	.	CASSLRSGGARADTQYF	TGTGCCAGCAGCTTAAGGAGCGGGGGGGCCAGGGCAGATACGCAGTATTTT
TRBD1	TRBV7-2	TRBJ2-6	.	CASSQYRAGGGSGANVLTF	TGTGCCAGCAGCCAGTACAGGGCAGGGGGTGGCTCTGGGGCCAACGTCCTGACTTTC
TRBD2	TRBV9	TRBJ2-3	.	CASSVGLAHTQYF	TGTGCCAGCAGCGTAGGACTAGCTCATACGCAGTATTTT
.	TRBV13	TRBJ2-5	.	CASSSRLVQETQYF	TGTGCCAGCAGCTCCCGCTTAGTCCAAGAGACCCAGTACTTC
.	TRBV21-1	TRBJ1-4	.	CASSKGGGRQIYTNEKLFF	TGTGCCAGCAGCAAAGGGGGGGGTCGACAGATTTACACTAATGAAAAACTGTTTTTT